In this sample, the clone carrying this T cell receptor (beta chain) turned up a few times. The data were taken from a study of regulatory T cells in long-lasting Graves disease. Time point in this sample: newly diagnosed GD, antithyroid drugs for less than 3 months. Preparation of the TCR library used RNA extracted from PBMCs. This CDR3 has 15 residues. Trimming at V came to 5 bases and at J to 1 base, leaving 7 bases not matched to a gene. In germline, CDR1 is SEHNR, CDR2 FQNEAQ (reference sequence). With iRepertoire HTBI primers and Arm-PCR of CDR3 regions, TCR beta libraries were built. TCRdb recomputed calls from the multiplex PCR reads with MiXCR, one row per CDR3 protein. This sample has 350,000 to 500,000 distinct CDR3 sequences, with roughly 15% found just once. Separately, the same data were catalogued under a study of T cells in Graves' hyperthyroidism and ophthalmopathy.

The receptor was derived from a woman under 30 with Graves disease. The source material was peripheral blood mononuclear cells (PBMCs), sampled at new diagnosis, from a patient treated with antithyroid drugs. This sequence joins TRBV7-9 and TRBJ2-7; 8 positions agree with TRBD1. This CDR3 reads CASSLGTGDSYEQYF. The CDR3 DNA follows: TGTGCCAGCAGCCTAGGGACAGGAGATTCCTACGAGCAGTACTTC.